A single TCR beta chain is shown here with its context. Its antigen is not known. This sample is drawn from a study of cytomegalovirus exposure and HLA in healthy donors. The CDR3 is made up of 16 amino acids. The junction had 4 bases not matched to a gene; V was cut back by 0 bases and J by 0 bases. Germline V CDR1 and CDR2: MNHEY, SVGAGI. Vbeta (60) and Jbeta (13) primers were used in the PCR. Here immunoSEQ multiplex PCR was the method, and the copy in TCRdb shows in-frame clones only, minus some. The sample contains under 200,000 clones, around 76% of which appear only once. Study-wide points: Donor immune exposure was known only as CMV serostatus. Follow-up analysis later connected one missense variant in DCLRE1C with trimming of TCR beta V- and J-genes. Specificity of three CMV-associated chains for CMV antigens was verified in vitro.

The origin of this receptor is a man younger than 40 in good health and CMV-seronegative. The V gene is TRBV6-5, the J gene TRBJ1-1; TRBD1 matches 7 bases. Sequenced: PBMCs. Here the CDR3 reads CASSYSWTGLNTEAFF. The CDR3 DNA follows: TGTGCCAGCAGTTACTCCTGGACAGGTTTGAACACTGAAGCTTTCTTT.